This T cell receptor beta chain came from a study of blood T cell repertoires in COVID-19. The wider study: Specimens from acute and convalescent COVID-19 originated in the United States, Italy and Spain. PBMCs, B-cell-depleted T cells, or T cells provided the cDNA or gDNA that made up the material.

Trimming removed 2 bases at V and 1 base at J, with 11 bases between. CDR3 length: 15 amino acids. Germline loops: CDR1 KGHSH, CDR2 LQKENI. Original methodology: Estimation of nucleated cell counts was performed using reference gene primer amplification. Libraries were prepared by immunoSEQ multiplex PCR; TCRdb keeps only in-frame clonotypes and omits some of them. V and J calls plus clone size are reproduced from that table; the DNA served to infer D and trimming. The table lists 30,000 or so clones, about 92% of them singletons. This TCR derives from a man aged 65-85 years with active or convalescent COVID-19. Sequencing input: peripheral blood. This chain uses TRBV18 with TRBJ1-1; a possible D gene is TRBD1 (5 bases). For the CDR3, the DNA is TGTGCCAGCTCACCAAGGGACTTATCGAACACTGAAGCTTTCTTT. Translated, it gives CASSPRDLSNTEAFF.